A selection of T cell receptor beta chains follows, all from one sample in a study of blood T cell repertoires in COVID-19. The protocol was immunoSEQ multiplex PCR, while the TCRdb copy is restricted to in-frame clones and leaves out a portion. The profile covers about 140,000 clones, with 84% appearing a single time and 5.5% taken by the ten largest. Specimen: PBMCs or T cells enriched from blood (not recorded which). The receptors were gathered from a man aged 35 to 55 with acute COVID-19. The CDR3 runs from the conserved cysteine through the conserved F or W. The order of the fields is clone size, J gene, D gene, V gene, CDR3 DNA, CDR3 protein. D genes are given only for firm matches. A clone size is listed for some rows: how often the clone was seen (once, few, many), or a class if it is expanded.

clone size: .
J gene: TRBJ1-6
D gene: .
V gene: TRBV5-4
CDR3 DNA: TGTGCCAGCAGCTCCGGGCGGGTGAACGGGGGTAATTCACCCCTCCACTTT
CDR3 protein: CASSSGRVNGGNSPLHF

clone size: .
J gene: TRBJ2-7
D gene: .
V gene: TRBV28
CDR3 DNA: TGTGCCAGCACTCCGAGCTGGGGGCAGGGGAGCTCCTACGAGCAGTACTTC
CDR3 protein: CASTPSWGQGSSYEQYF

clone size: .
J gene: TRBJ2-7
D gene: .
V gene: TRBV5-4
CDR3 DNA: TGTGCCAGCAGCTTGGAACGGGGAAACTACGAGCAGTACTTC
CDR3 protein: CASSLERGNYEQYF

clone size: .
J gene: TRBJ2-3
D gene: .
V gene: TRBV18
CDR3 DNA: TGTGCCAGCTCACCATCTGGAGCCAACACAGATACGCAGTATTTT
CDR3 protein: CASSPSGANTDTQYF

clone size: .
J gene: TRBJ2-1
D gene: TRBD2
V gene: TRBV27
CDR3 DNA: TGTGCCAGCAGTACTCCCGGGCCGGGACTAGCGGGCTTGATGCAGTTCTTC
CDR3 protein: CASSTPGPGLAGLMQFF

clone size: .
J gene: TRBJ2-5
D gene: TRBD2
V gene: TRBV4-2
CDR3 DNA: TGTGCCAGCAGTCTCGGTGGGACTAGTCTGGGGGGGACCCAGTACTTC
CDR3 protein: CASSLGGTSLGGTQYF

clone size: .
J gene: TRBJ1-2
D gene: .
V gene: TRBV6-7
CDR3 DNA: TGTGCCAGCAGTTACTTCTGCAGGGCCTGGTATGGCTACACCTTC
CDR3 protein: CASSYFCRAWYGYTF

clone size: once
J gene: TRBJ1-4
D gene: .
V gene: TRBV27
CDR3 DNA: TGTGCCAGCAGTTCGAGGGTGTGGTCTAATGAAAAACTGTTTTTT
CDR3 protein: CASSSRVWSNEKLFF

clone size: .
J gene: TRBJ2-7
D gene: TRBD1
V gene: TRBV10-2
CDR3 DNA: TGCGCCAGCAGTGAGTGGGGACAGGGGAATCACGAGCAGTACTTC
CDR3 protein: CASSEWGQGNHEQYF

clone size: .
J gene: TRBJ1-5
D gene: .
V gene: TRBV6-2/TRBV6-3
CDR3 DNA: TGTGCCAGCAGTTACTCGATGTCGGGTGCAGGGCACAATCAGCCCCAGCATTTT
CDR3 protein: CASSYSMSGAGHNQPQHF

clone size: .
J gene: TRBJ1-5
D gene: TRBD1
V gene: TRBV28
CDR3 DNA: TGTGCCAGCACGATCTACCGGGACAGGGGTCAGCCCCAGCATTTT
CDR3 protein: CASTIYRDRGQPQHF

clone size: .
J gene: TRBJ1-4
D gene: .
V gene: TRBV16
CDR3 DNA: TGTGCCAGCAGCCCCCAGGGCCGAACTAATGAAAAACTGTTTTTT
CDR3 protein: CASSPQGRTNEKLFF

clone size: .
J gene: TRBJ2-7
D gene: TRBD2
V gene: TRBV28
CDR3 DNA: TGTGCCAGCATCCCTAGCGGGAGGTTTTCCTACGAGCAGTACTTC
CDR3 protein: CASIPSGRFSYEQYF

clone size: .
J gene: TRBJ2-2
D gene: .
V gene: TRBV6-6
CDR3 DNA: TGTGCCAGCAGCTTATCCCTCTCGAACACCGGGGAGCTGTTTTTT
CDR3 protein: CASSLSLSNTGELFF

clone size: .
J gene: TRBJ1-4
D gene: TRBD1
V gene: TRBV3-1/TRBV3-2
CDR3 DNA: TGTGCCAGCAGCCAAGATCTGACCAGGGGGTGGACTAATGAAAAACTGTTTTTT
CDR3 protein: CASSQDLTRGWTNEKLFF

clone size: .
J gene: TRBJ1-5
D gene: TRBD1
V gene: TRBV15
CDR3 DNA: TGTGCCACCAGCAGGACAGGGGGGTTAGGGCAGCCCCAGCATTTT
CDR3 protein: CATSRTGGLGQPQHF

clone size: .
J gene: TRBJ2-1
D gene: TRBD2
V gene: TRBV7-2
CDR3 DNA: TGTGCCAGCAGCTTAGGTTACACTAGCGGGGACCTCTACAATGAGCAGTTCTTC
CDR3 protein: CASSLGYTSGDLYNEQFF

clone size: many
J gene: TRBJ1-1
D gene: .
V gene: TRBV7-2
CDR3 DNA: TGTGCCAGCAGTTCCTCCGGGACACGGAACACTGAAGCTTTCTTT
CDR3 protein: CASSSSGTRNTEAFF

clone size: .
J gene: TRBJ2-2
D gene: TRBD1
V gene: TRBV5-8
CDR3 DNA: TGTGCCAGCAGCTTTCGAACAGGGGGCGGCGGAAACACCGGGGAGCTGTTTTTT
CDR3 protein: CASSFRTGGGGNTGELFF

clone size: .
J gene: TRBJ2-5
D gene: TRBD2
V gene: TRBV24-1
CDR3 DNA: TGTGCCACCAGTGATTTGGGGAGGGCGGGACGAGAGACCCAGTACTTC
CDR3 protein: CATSDLGRAGRETQYF

clone size: .
J gene: TRBJ1-2
D gene: .
V gene: TRBV27
CDR3 DNA: TGTGCCTCGGGGGGGATCTATGGCTACACCTTC
CDR3 protein: CASGGIYGYTF

clone size: .
J gene: TRBJ2-3
D gene: .
V gene: TRBV7-2
CDR3 DNA: TGTGCCAGCAGCTTAGAAAGGCGGAGCACAGATACGCAGTATTTT
CDR3 protein: CASSLERRSTDTQYF

clone size: .
J gene: TRBJ1-2
D gene: TRBD1
V gene: TRBV6-2/TRBV6-3
CDR3 DNA: TGTGCCAGCAGCAAAACCCCGGGACAGAGTTGGAATGGCTACACCTTC
CDR3 protein: CASSKTPGQSWNGYTF

clone size: .
J gene: TRBJ2-1
D gene: .
V gene: TRBV4-3
CDR3 DNA: TGCGCCAGCAGCTACCGTCTCGGGGGTTTTAATGAGCAGTTCTTC
CDR3 protein: CASSYRLGGFNEQFF